This T cell receptor beta chain was found in a study of blood T cell repertoires in COVID-19. Original processing notes: Reference gene primer amplification gave nucleated cell count estimates. Using immunoSEQ multiplex PCR, the repertoire was profiled, and TCRdb retains in-frame clones only, with some absent. The V and J calls and clone size come from that table; D and trimming were worked out from the DNA. This sample has fewer than 300,000 clones, with roughly 85% found just once. The CDR3 is made up of 14 amino acids. Per the germline V gene, CDR1 is MDHEN and CDR2 is SYDVKM. Trimming took off 2 bases at V and 0 bases at J, with 7 bases between the two ends.

The sequence came from a woman aged 45-65 years who had recovered from COVID-19. What was sequenced was PBMCs or T cells enriched from blood (not recorded which). V usage is TRBV28 and J usage is TRBJ1-2; TRBD1 might be the D (5 bases). The CDR3 loop is CASSLAGTNYGYTF. CDR3 nucleotides: TGTGCCAGCAGTTTAGCAGGGACTAACTATGGCTACACCTTC.